Following are 17 T cell receptor beta chains from one sample sequenced in a study of blood T cell repertoires in COVID-19 (dated by TCRdb to the early 2020s). The library was built by means of the immunoSEQ multiplex PCR assay. TCRdb carries this immuneACCESS record with in-frame sequences only. Its versions omit some clonotypes, under half of them owing to an unresolved V gene in the studies checked, with the rest unexplained. The sample includes under 250,000 clones, with around 80% observed a single time. 4.3% of the sample lies in the top ten. Sequenced material: PBMCs or T cells enriched from blood (not recorded which). These receptor sequences come from a young man with acute COVID-19.

V and J are TRBV5-4 and TRBJ1-5, with no clear D. The CDR3 has 14 residues. Germline CDR1 reads SGHNT; CDR2 reads YYREEE (reference sequence). The germline V and J ends were trimmed by 4 bases and 6 bases, with 14 bases remaining between them. CDR3 residues: CASSRGGEFQPQHF. CDR3 nucleotide sequence: TGTGCCAGCAGCCGGGGTGGAGAGTTTCAGCCCCAGCATTTT.

The rearrangement joins TRBV28 to TRBJ1-4, with D possibly being TRBD1 (5 bases). V gave up 4 bases and J gave up 4 bases, with 10 bases separating them. The CDR3 is 14 amino acids. Germline lookup yields CDR1 MDHEN and CDR2 SYDVKM. CDR3 amino acids: CASSSPTVNEKLFF. CDR3 in DNA: TGTGCCAGCAGTTCCCCGACAGTTAATGAAAAACTGTTTTTT.

This chain connects TRBV4-2 to TRBJ2-1; D unresolved. With 1 base removed from V and 6 bases from J, the gap between germline ends came to 13 bases. CDR3 length: 15 residues. The germline CDR1 and CDR2 sequences are LGHNA and YNFKEQ. This CDR3 reads CASSQASTPVNEQFF. The DNA for the CDR3 is TGTGCCAGCAGCCAAGCGTCCACCCCGGTCAATGAGCAGTTCTTC.

The chain recombines TRBV3-1 (or the pseudogene TRBV3-2) with TRBJ1-1, with D possibly being TRBD1 (6 bases). Trimming pared 4 bases from V and 0 bases from J, leaving 12 bases between. This CDR3 spans 15 amino acids. Germline V lookup: CDR1 LGHDT, CDR2 YNNKEL (reference sequence). CDR3 loop: CASSRDTLLNTEAFF. CDR3 nucleotides: TGTGCCAGCAGCCGGGACACACTGCTGAACACTGAAGCTTTCTTT.

The chain carries TRBV28 and TRBJ1-2, with D maybe TRBD1 (5 bases). Trimming took 7 bases from V and 4 from J, leaving 10 bases between them. Germline loops: CDR1 MDHEN, CDR2 SYDVKM. The CDR3 has 12 residues. The CDR3 region is CASKGRGYGYTF. The CDR3 nucleotides are TGTGCCAGCAAGGGGCGCGGCTATGGCTACACCTTC.

This clone was observed a few times. V is TRBV10-3 and J is TRBJ1-1; D may be TRBD1 (6 bases). Per the germline V gene, CDR1 is ENHRY and CDR2 is SYGVKD. Trimming left V 4 bases short and J 0 bases short, with 18 bases between. CDR3 length: 17 residues. CDR3 sequence: CAISGGPDRPMNTEAFF. The CDR3 DNA follows: TGTGCCATCAGTGGAGGCCCGGACAGACCGATGAACACTGAAGCTTTCTTT.

This clone was observed once. CDR3 amino acids: CATSESTGVGNQPQHF. CDR3 sequence (DNA): TGTGCCACCAGTGAATCAACAGGGGTCGGCAATCAGCCCCAGCATTTT. This rearrangement joins TRBV24-1 to TRBJ1-5; 7 bases match TRBD1. The CDR3 runs 16 residues. CDR1 is KGHDR and CDR2 is SFDVKD in the germline V gene. With V trimmed by 4 bases and J by 2 bases, 7 bases remained unmatched.

The CDR3 is CASSDWTSGSKSTQYF. In DNA form, the CDR3 reads TGTGCCAGCAGTGACTGGACTAGCGGGTCCAAGAGTACCCAGTACTTC. This rearrangement joins TRBV6-1 to TRBJ2-5, with 11 bases fitting TRBD2. This CDR3 spans 16 amino acids. Germline V gene lookup returns CDR1 MNHNS and CDR2 SASEGT. Losses at the gene ends were 3 bases for V and 8 bases for J; bases not matched to a gene: 11.

The V call is TRBV10-1, the J call TRBJ2-3, with 8 bases that match TRBD1. Germline V CDR1 and CDR2: WNHNN, SYGVQD (reference sequence). There are 15 residues in the CDR3. Trimming at V came to 3 bases and at J to 3 bases, leaving 5 bases not matched to a gene. The CDR3 region is CASSERTGRTDTQYF. The CDR3 DNA reads as TGCGCCAGCAGTGAAAGGACAGGGAGGACAGATACGCAGTATTTT.

Points on this clone: Other DNA sequences of this sample code for an identical CDR3. The CDR3 loop reads CASSRPGYEQYF. Here the CDR3 DNA reads TGTGCCAGCAGCCGGCCGGGTTACGAGCAGTACTTC. The chain carries TRBV6-5 and TRBJ2-7; D is uncertain. Germline lookup yields CDR1 MNHEY and CDR2 SVGAGI. V was cut by 6 bases and J by 4 bases, with 10 bases left in between. There are 12 residues in the CDR3.

This sequence joins TRBV10-1 and TRBJ2-5; a weak D match, TRBD1 (6 bases). The CDR3 contains 14 residues. The germline V gene has CDR1 WNHNN and CDR2 SYGVQD (reference sequence). Trimming removed 4 bases at V and 2 bases at J, with 11 bases between. The CDR3 nucleotides are TGCGCCAGCAGTGTAGGGGGTCCTCAAGAGACCCAGTACTTC. Its protein is CASSVGGPQETQYF.

This clone was counted only a few times. This rearrangement joins TRBV7-9 to TRBJ2-2; D possibly corresponds to TRBD2 (5 bases). Germline loops: CDR1 SEHNR, CDR2 FQNEAQ (reference sequence). The CDR3 length is 17 residues. Trimming removed 2 bases from V and 5 bases from J, with 18 bases in between. In DNA, the CDR3 is TGTGCCAGCAGCTTACGGGCTAGCCTGTTGGGGACCGGGGAGCTGTTTTTT. Amino acid sequence: CASSLRASLLGTGELFF.

As to this clone: Within the sample, other DNA sequences also encode this same CDR3. The CDR3 region is CASSSGQGPYNEQFF. CDR3 in DNA: TGTGCCAGCTCATCGGGACAGGGGCCCTACAATGAGCAGTTCTTC. The chain links TRBV18 to TRBJ2-1; 10 bases are shared with TRBD1. The CDR3 covers 15 residues. The V gene end was trimmed by 5 bases and the J gene end by 2 bases; junction bases not matched to a gene: 3. Germline lookup yields CDR1 KGHSH and CDR2 LQKENI. Looking up the rest from reference TRBV18 and TRBJ2-1 gives the full variable domain: NAGVMQNPRHLVRRRGQEARLRCSPMKGHSHVYWYRQLPEEGLKFMVYLQKENIIDESGMPKERFSAEFPKEGPSILRIQQVVRGDSAAYFCASSSGQGPYNEQFFGPGTRLTVL.

This chain uses TRBV7-2 with TRBJ2-1; 7 bases map to TRBD1. V was clipped by 6 bases and J by 6 bases; unmatched bases: 5. The CDR3 contains 13 residues. Germline CDR1 SGHTA, CDR2 FQGNSA. CDR3 loop: CASSPGTVNEQFF. CDR3 bases: TGTGCCAGCAGTCCCGGGACAGTCAATGAGCAGTTCTTC. The complete variable domain, with remaining parts taken from reference TRBV7-2 and TRBJ2-1, reads GAGVSQSPSNKVTEKGKDVELRCDPISGHTALYWYRQSLGQGLEFLIYFQGNSAPDKSGLPSDRFSAERTGGSVSTLTIQRTQQEDSAVYLCASSPGTVNEQFFGPGTRLTVL.

The chain recombines TRBV3-1 (or the pseudogene TRBV3-2) with TRBJ2-3; 7 bases fit TRBD2. This CDR3 region has 15 residues. V lost 3 bases, J lost 2 bases, and 5 bases stayed unmatched. Germline V gene data show CDR1 as LGHDT and CDR2 as YNNKEL (reference sequence). CDR3 sequence (DNA): TGTGCCAGCAGCCAGGGCCTAGCGGCCACAGATACGCAGTATTTT. This encodes CASSQGLAATDTQYF.

The chain carries TRBV19 and TRBJ2-2; TRBD2 matches 10 bases. The V gene end was trimmed by 4 bases and the J gene end by 3 bases; junction bases not matched to a gene: 5. The CDR3 has 16 residues. The germline V gene has CDR1 LNHDA and CDR2 SQIVND (reference sequence). The CDR3 sequence: CASSTRLAGDTGELFF. Here the CDR3 DNA reads TGTGCCAGTAGTACCCGACTAGCGGGCGACACCGGGGAGCTGTTTTTT.

V is TRBV5-1 and J is TRBJ1-2, with 7 bases lining up with TRBD1. Germline CDR1 is SGHRS and CDR2 is YFSETQ. The CDR3 contains 14 residues. J lost 6 bases, V lost 2 bases, and 7 bases had no gene match. The CDR3 sequence: CASSLGTVADGYTF. CDR3 DNA sequence: TGCGCCAGCAGCTTAGGGACAGTGGCTGATGGCTACACCTTC.